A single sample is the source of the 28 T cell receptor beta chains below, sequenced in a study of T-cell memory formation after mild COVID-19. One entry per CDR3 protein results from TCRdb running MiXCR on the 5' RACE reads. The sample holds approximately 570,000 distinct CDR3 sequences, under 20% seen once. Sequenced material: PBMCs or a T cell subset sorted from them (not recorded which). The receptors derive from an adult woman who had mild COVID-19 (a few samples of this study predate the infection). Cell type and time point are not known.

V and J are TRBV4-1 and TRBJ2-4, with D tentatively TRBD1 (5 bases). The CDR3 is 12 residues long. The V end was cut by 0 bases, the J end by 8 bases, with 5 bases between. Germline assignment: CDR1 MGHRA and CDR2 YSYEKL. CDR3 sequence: CASSQEGDIQYF. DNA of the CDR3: TGCGCCAGCAGCCAAGAAGGGGACATTCAGTACTTC.

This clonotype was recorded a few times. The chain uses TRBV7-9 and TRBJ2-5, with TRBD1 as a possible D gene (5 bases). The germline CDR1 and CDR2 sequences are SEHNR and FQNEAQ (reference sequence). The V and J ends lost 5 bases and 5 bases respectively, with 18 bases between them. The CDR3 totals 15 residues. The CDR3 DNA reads TGTGCCAGCAGCCGTTTTGGGGCGGACATGGAGACCCAGTACTTC. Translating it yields CASSRFGADMETQYF.

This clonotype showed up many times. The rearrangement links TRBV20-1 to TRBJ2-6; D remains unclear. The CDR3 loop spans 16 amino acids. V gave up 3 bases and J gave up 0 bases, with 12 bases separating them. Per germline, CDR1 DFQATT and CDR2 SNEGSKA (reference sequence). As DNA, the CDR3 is TGCAGTGCTAGTTCGGCCAGCCGCTCTGGGGCCAACGTCCTGACTTTC. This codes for CSASSASRSGANVLTF.

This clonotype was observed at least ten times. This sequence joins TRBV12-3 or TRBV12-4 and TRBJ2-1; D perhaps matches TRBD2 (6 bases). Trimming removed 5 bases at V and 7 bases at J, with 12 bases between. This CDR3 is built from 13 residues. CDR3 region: CASSPVLANEQFF. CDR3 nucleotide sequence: TGTGCCAGCAGTCCCGTTCTAGCGAATGAGCAGTTCTTC.

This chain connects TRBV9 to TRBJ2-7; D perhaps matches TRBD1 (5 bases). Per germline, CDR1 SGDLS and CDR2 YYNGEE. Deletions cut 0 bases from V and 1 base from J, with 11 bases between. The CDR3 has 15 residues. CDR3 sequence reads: CASSVVDSPSYEQYF. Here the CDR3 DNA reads TGTGCCAGCAGCGTAGTAGACAGCCCATCCTACGAGCAGTACTTC.

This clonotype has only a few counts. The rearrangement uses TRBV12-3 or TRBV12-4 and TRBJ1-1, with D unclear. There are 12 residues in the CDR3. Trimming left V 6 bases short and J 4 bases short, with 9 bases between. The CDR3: CASRDLSTEAFF. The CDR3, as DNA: TGTGCCAGCAGGGATTTGTCCACTGAAGCTTTCTTT.

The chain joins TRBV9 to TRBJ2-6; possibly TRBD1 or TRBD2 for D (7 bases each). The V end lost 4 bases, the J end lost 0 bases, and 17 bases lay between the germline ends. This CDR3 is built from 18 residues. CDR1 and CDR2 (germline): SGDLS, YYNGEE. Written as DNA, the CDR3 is TGTGCCAGCAGCCCAGAGGGGGGGGACAGCTCTGGGGCCAACGTCCTGACTTTC. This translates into CASSPEGGDSSGANVLTF.

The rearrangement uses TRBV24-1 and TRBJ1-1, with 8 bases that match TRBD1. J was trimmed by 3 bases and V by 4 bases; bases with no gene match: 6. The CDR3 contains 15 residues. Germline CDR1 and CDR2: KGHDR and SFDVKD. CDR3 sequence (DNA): TGTGCCACCAGTGACCCCGGACAGGGCGACACTGAAGCTTTCTTT. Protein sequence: CATSDPGQGDTEAFF.

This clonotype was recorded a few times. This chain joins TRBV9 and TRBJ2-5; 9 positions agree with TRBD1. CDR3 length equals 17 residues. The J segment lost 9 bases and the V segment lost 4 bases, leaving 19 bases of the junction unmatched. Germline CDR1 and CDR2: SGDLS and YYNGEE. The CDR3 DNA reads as TGTGCCAGCAGCCACTTCTTGGGACAGGGACGCAGCAATGCCCAGTACTTC. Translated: CASSHFLGQGRSNAQYF.

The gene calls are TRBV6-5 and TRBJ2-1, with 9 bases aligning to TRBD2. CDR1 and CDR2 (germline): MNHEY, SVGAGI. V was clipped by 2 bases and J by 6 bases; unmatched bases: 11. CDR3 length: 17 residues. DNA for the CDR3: TGTGCCAGCAGTTACGTGTCTGCGGGACTAGCTTCCAATGAGCAGTTCTTC. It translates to CASSYVSAGLASNEQFF.

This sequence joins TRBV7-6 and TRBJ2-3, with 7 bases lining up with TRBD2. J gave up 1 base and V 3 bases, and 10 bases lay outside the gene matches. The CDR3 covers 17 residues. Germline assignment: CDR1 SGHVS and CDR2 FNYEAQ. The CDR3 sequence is CASSLGPLRERTDTQYF. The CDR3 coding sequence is TGTGCCAGCAGCTTGGGCCCCCTGCGGGAGCGCACAGATACGCAGTATTTT.

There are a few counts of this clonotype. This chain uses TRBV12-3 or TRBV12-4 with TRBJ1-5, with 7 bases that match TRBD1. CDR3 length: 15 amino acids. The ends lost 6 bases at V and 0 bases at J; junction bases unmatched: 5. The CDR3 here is CASRAGQLSNQPQHF. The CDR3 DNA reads TGTGCCAGCAGGGCGGGACAGCTTAGCAATCAGCCCCAGCATTTT.

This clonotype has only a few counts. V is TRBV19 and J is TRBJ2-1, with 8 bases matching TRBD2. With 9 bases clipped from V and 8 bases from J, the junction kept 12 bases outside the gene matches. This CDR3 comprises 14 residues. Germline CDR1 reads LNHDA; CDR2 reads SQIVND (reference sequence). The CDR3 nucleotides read TGTGCCAGCAAACTAACAAGCGGGAGCGATGAGCAGTTCTTC. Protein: CASKLTSGSDEQFF. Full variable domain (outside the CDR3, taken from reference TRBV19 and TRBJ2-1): DGGITQSPKYLFRKEGQNVTLSCEQNLNHDAMYWYRQDPGQGLRLIYYSQIVNDFQKGDIAEGYSVSREKKESFPLTVTSAQKNPTAFYLCASKLTSGSDEQFFGPGTRLTVL.

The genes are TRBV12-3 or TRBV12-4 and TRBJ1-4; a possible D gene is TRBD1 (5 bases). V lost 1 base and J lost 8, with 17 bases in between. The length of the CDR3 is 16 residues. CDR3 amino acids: CASSLGPGGVGEKLFF. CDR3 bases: TGTGCCAGCAGTTTAGGGCCGGGGGGGGTTGGCGAAAAACTGTTTTTT.

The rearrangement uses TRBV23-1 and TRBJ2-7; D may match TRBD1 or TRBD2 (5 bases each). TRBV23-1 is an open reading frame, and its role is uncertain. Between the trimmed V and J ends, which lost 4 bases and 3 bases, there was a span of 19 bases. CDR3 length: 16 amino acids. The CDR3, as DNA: TGCGCCAGCAGTCCCGAGCGGACAAGCGTTTACTACGAGCAGTACTTC. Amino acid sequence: CASSPERTSVYYEQYF.

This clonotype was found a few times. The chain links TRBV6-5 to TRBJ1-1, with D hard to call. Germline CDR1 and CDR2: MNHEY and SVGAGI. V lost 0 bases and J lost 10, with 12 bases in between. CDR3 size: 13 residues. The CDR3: CASSYSRRSSAFF. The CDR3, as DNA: TGTGCCAGCAGTTACTCGCGAAGGTCCTCAGCTTTCTTT.

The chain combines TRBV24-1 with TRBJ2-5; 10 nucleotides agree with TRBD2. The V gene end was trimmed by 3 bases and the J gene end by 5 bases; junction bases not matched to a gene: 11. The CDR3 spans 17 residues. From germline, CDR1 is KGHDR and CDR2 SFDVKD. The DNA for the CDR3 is TGTGCCACCAGTGATGTAAGCGGGAGGGATACGTCGGAGACCCAGTACTTC. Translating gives CATSDVSGRDTSETQYF.

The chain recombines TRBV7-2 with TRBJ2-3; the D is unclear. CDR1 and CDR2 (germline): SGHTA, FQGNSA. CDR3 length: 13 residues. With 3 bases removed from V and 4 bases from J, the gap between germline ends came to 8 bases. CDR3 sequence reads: CASSLVLPDTQYF. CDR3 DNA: TGTGCCAGCAGCTTGGTTTTACCAGATACGCAGTATTTT.

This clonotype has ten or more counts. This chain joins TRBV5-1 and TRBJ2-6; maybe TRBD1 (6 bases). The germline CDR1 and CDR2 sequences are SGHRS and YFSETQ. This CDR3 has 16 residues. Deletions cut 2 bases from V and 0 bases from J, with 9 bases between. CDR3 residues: CASSLAGASGANVLTF. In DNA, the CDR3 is TGCGCCAGCAGCTTAGCAGGGGCCTCTGGGGCCAACGTCCTGACTTTC.

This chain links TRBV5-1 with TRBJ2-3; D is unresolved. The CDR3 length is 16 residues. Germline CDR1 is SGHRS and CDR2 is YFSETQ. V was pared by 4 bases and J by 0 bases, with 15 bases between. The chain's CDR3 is CASSPGPPASTDTQYF. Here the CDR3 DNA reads TGCGCCAGCAGCCCAGGACCGCCCGCAAGCACAGATACGCAGTATTTT. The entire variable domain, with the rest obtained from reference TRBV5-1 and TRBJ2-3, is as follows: KAGVTQTPRYLIKTRGQQVTLSCSPISGHRSVSWYQQTPGQGLQFLFEYFSETQRNKGNFPGRFSGRQFSNSRSEMNVSTLELGDSALYLCASSPGPPASTDTQYFGPGTRLTVL.

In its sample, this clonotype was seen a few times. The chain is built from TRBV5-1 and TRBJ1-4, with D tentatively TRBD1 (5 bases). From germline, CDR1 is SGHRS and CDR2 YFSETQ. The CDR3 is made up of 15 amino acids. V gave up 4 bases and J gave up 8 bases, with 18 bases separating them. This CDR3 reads CASSAGMGEGEKLFF. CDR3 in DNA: TGCGCCAGCAGCGCGGGGATGGGGGAGGGCGAAAAACTGTTTTTT.

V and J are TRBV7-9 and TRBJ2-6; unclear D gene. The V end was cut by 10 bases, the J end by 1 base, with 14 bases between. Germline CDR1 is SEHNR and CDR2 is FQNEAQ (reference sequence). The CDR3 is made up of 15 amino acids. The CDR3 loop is CATRPLASGANVLTF. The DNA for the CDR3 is TGTGCCACCCGCCCTCTGGCGTCTGGGGCCAACGTCCTGACTTTC.

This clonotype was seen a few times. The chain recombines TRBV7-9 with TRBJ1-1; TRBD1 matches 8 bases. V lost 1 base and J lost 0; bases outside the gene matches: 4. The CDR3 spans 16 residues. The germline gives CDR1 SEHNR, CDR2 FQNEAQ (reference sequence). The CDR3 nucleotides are TGTGCCAGCAGCTTAGAGAGCAGGGGGCTGAACACTGAAGCTTTCTTT. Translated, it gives CASSLESRGLNTEAFF. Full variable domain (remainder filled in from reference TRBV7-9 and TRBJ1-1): DTGVSQNPRHKITKRGQNVTFRCDPISEHNRLYWYRQTLGQGPEFLTYFQNEAQLEKSRLLSDRFSAERPKGSFSTLEIQRTEQGDSAMYLCASSLESRGLNTEAFFGQGTRLTVV.

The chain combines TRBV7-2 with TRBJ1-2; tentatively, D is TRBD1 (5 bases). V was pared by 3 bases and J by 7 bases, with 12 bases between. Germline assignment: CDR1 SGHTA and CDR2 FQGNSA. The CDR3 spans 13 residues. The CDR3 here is CASSFGAAVGYTF. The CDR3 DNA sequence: TGTGCCAGCAGCTTCGGGGCAGCTGTTGGCTACACCTTC.

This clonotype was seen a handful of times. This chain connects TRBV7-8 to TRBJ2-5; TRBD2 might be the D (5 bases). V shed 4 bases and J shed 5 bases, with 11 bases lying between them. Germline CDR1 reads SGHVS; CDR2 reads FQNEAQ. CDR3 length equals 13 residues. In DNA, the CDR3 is TGTGCCAGCAGCTCGACCATAGCGGAGACCCAGTACTTC. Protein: CASSSTIAETQYF. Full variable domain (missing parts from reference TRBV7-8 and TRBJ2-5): GAGVSQSPRYKVAKRGQDVALRCDPISGHVSLFWYQQALGQGPEFLTYFQNEAQLDKSGLPSDRFFAERPEGSVSTLKIQRTQQEDSAVYLCASSSTIAETQYFGPGTRLLVL.

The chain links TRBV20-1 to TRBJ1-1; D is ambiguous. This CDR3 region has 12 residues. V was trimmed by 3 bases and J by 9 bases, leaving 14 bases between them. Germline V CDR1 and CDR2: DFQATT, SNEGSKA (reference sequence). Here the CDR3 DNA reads TGCAGTGCTAGCCTCCAAGGAGGGAAAGCTTTCTTT. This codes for CSASLQGGKAFF.

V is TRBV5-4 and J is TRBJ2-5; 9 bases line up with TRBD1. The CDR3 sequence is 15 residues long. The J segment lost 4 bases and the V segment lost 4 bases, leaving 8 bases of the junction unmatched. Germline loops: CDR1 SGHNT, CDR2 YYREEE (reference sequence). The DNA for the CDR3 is TGTGCCAGCAGCCCCTACAGGGGGCCCGGAGAGACCCAGTACTTC. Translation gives CASSPYRGPGETQYF.

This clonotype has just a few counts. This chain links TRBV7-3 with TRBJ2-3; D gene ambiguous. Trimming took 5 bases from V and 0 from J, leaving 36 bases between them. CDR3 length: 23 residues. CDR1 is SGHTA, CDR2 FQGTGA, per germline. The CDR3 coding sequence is TGTGCCAGCAGCCCTCAAATGCCCTATCTAGAAGCTGATTCGGGTGGGAGCACAGATACGCAGTATTTT. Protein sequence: CASSPQMPYLEADSGGSTDTQYF.